The 32 T cell receptor beta chains in this list originate from one sample, sequenced in a study of blood T cell repertoires in COVID-19. Profiling relied on immunoSEQ multiplex PCR, and the TCRdb table lists in-frame clones only, not all of them. The sample holds fewer than 250,000 clones, approximately 83% seen once. Sequencing input: peripheral blood. All receptors derive from a human donor in a cohort sampled during active COVID-19.

The V gene is TRBV12-3 or TRBV12-4, the J gene TRBJ2-5; the match to TRBD2 covers 8 bases. The trim removed 8 bases at V and 2 bases at J, leaving 4 bases unmatched. The CDR3 length is 13 residues. CDR3 nucleotides: TGTGCCAGCTGGCGGGGGGAACAAGAGACCCAGTACTTC. Translation gives CASWRGEQETQYF.

The rearrangement uses TRBV7-2 and TRBJ2-7; 8 nucleotides line up with TRBD1. The germline CDR1 and CDR2 sequences are SGHTA and FQGNSA. The CDR3 is 16 amino acids. Losses at the gene ends were 4 bases for V and 4 bases for J; bases not matched to a gene: 12. The CDR3 is CASSSSRGLSGYEQYF. In DNA form, the CDR3 reads TGTGCCAGCAGCTCCAGCAGGGGGCTCTCAGGTTACGAGCAGTACTTC.

The V call is TRBV6-5, the J call TRBJ2-5, with D possibly matching TRBD1 (5 bases). This CDR3 has 14 residues. Between the trimmed V and J ends, which lost 5 bases and 0 bases, there was a span of 10 bases. Germline CDR1 MNHEY, CDR2 SVGAGI. Here the CDR3 reads CASSPRVNQETQYF. The CDR3 region has the DNA TGTGCCAGCAGTCCCAGGGTTAACCAAGAGACCCAGTACTTC.

The chain links TRBV28 to TRBJ2-7; 7 nucleotides line up with TRBD1. The CDR3 covers 13 residues. V lost 2 bases and J lost 2; bases outside the gene matches: 0. From germline, CDR1 is MDHEN and CDR2 SYDVKM. The CDR3 reads CASSLDRAYEQYF. The CDR3 DNA is TGTGCCAGCAGTTTAGACAGGGCCTACGAGCAGTACTTC.

In regard to this clone: Distinct nucleotide sequences in the sample also encode this CDR3. J is TRBJ2-2 and V is TRBV18; D possibly corresponds to TRBD2 (5 bases). CDR1 KGHSH and CDR2 LQKENI come from the germline V gene. V lost 0 bases, J lost 3 bases, and 5 bases lay in between. The CDR3 covers 14 residues. DNA for the CDR3: TGTGCCAGCTCACCACCCGGGGACACCGGGGAGCTGTTTTTT. This gives the protein CASSPPGDTGELFF. The full variable domain, in which reference TRBV18 and TRBJ2-2 provide the parts outside the CDR3, is NAGVMQNPRHLVRRRGQEARLRCSPMKGHSHVYWYRQLPEEGLKFMVYLQKENIIDESGMPKERFSAEFPKEGPSILRIQQVVRGDSAAYFCASSPPGDTGELFFGEGSRLTVL.

This chain uses TRBV28 with TRBJ2-7; TRBD2 might be the D (5 bases). V lost 8 bases and J lost 2, with 13 bases in between. The CDR3 spans 13 residues. Germline CDR1 reads MDHEN; CDR2 reads SYDVKM. CDR3 coding DNA: TGTGCCAGCTCCGTTGGGAGCCCCTACGAGCAGTACTTC. Amino acid sequence: CASSVGSPYEQYF.

The rearrangement links TRBV29-1 to TRBJ1-4, with 8 positions matching TRBD1. CDR1 SQVTM and CDR2 ANQGSEA come from the germline V gene. This CDR3 comprises 13 residues. The J segment lost 7 bases and the V segment lost 7 bases, leaving 8 bases of the junction unmatched. The CDR3: CSGATGAGEKLFF. CDR3 DNA sequence: TGCAGCGGCGCGACAGGGGCGGGTGAAAAACTGTTTTTT.

The V and J genes are TRBV11-2 and TRBJ2-3, with a possible D match to TRBD1 (5 bases). Trimming took 0 bases from V and 9 from J, leaving 13 bases between them. From germline, CDR1 is SGHAT and CDR2 FQNNGV. The CDR3 contains 14 residues. The CDR3 DNA reads as TGTGCCAGCAGCTTAGAAGACAGCCTAATAACGCAGTATTTT. Its protein product is CASSLEDSLITQYF.

This clone was seen repeatedly, ten times or more. V and J are TRBV10-1 and TRBJ2-1; perhaps TRBD2 as D (6 bases). This CDR3 has 14 residues. Germline assignment: CDR1 WNHNN and CDR2 SYGVQD (reference sequence). The CDR3 coding sequence is TGCGCTAGTCCGGACTACCAATCCTACAATGAGCAGTTCTTC. Residues: CASPDYQSYNEQFF.

This chain links TRBV27 with TRBJ1-1, with a tentative D call TRBD1 (5 bases). V was shortened by 10 bases and J by 6 bases, with 12 bases between the two germline ends. This CDR3 has 11 amino acids. Germline V gene data show CDR1 as MNHEY and CDR2 as SMNVEV (reference sequence). The CDR3 sequence: CATQGGPEAFF. Written as DNA, the CDR3 is TGTGCCACTCAGGGTGGGCCTGAAGCTTTCTTT.

The chain has TRBV5-8 and TRBJ1-2; D possibly corresponds to TRBD1 (5 bases). The CDR3 consists of 14 residues. The V end lost 0 bases, the J end lost 4 bases, and 10 bases lay between the germline ends. The germline V gene has CDR1 SGHTS and CDR2 YDEGEE. CDR3 loop: CASSLASGIYGYTF. For the CDR3, the DNA is TGTGCCAGCAGCTTGGCCTCAGGGATCTATGGCTACACCTTC.

The V gene is TRBV7-3, the J gene TRBJ2-5; 15 bases fit TRBD2. The germline V gene encodes CDR1 SGHTA and CDR2 FQGTGA. The trim removed 5 bases at V and 4 bases at J, leaving 2 bases unmatched. The CDR3 has 15 residues. The CDR3 loop is CASSPGLAGGETQYF. CDR3 DNA: TGTGCCAGCAGCCCGGGACTAGCGGGGGGAGAGACCCAGTACTTC.

The count of this clone is one. The chain couples TRBV10-2 to TRBJ1-1; D is possibly TRBD1 (6 bases). Germline CDR1 is WSHSY and CDR2 is SAAADI. Trimming shortened V by 5 bases and J by 2 bases, and 12 bases separated the two germline ends. This CDR3 spans 14 amino acids. CDR3 sequence reads: CASSYRDGNTEAFF. CDR3 bases: TGCGCCAGCAGTTACAGGGATGGCAACACTGAAGCTTTCTTT.

The CDR3 coding sequence is TGTGCCAGTAGTATTTTCCAGGGAACTAATGAAAAACTGTTTTTT. Translation: CASSIFQGTNEKLFF. The gene calls are TRBV19 and TRBJ1-4, with D possibly matching TRBD1 (5 bases). Trimming removed 3 bases at V and 1 base at J, with 9 bases between. The germline V gene encodes CDR1 LNHDA and CDR2 SQIVND (reference sequence). This CDR3 has 15 residues.

The rearrangement links TRBV6-4 to TRBJ2-3; TRBD2 matches at 7 bases. CDR1 is MRHNA, CDR2 SNTAGT, per germline. V dropped 0 bases and J dropped 1; count of bases not matched to a gene: 7. CDR3 length: 17 residues. The CDR3 protein is CASSDSREAGGTDTQYF. Written as DNA, the CDR3 is TGTGCCAGCAGTGACTCGCGAGAGGCGGGGGGCACAGATACGCAGTATTTT.

The chain recombines TRBV3-1 (or the pseudogene TRBV3-2) with TRBJ1-1, with D perhaps matching TRBD1 (6 bases). Germline loops: CDR1 LGHDT, CDR2 YNNKEL (reference sequence). The CDR3 is 15 residues long. V gave up 3 bases and J gave up 4 bases, with 15 bases separating them. The DNA for the CDR3 is TGTGCCAGCAGCCATTTGGGGGGGGCCCGCACTGAAGCTTTCTTT. Translating gives CASSHLGGARTEAFF.

The sample holds a few counts of this clone. V is TRBV19 and J is TRBJ1-2; 8 bases are shared with TRBD1. Germline trimming cut 3 bases from V and 5 bases from J; bases unmatched to any gene: 5. The CDR3 loop spans 14 amino acids. CDR1 and CDR2 (germline): LNHDA, SQIVND (reference sequence). DNA of the CDR3: TGTGCCAGTAGTATCGACAGGGGAGAGTATGGCTACACCTTC. Encoded protein: CASSIDRGEYGYTF.

The V and J genes are TRBV7-9 and TRBJ1-4, with D uncertain. Germline V gene sequence: CDR1 SEHNR, CDR2 FQNEAQ (reference sequence). This CDR3 has 15 amino acids. V gave up 5 bases and J gave up 0 bases, with 10 bases separating them. As DNA, the CDR3 is TGTGCCAGCAGCGCGTTTGATACAACTAATGAAAAACTGTTTTTT. It codes for CASSAFDTTNEKLFF.

The rearrangement links TRBV3-1 (or the pseudogene TRBV3-2) to TRBJ2-7; D not resolved. V was trimmed by 0 bases and J by 0 bases, leaving 3 bases between them. This CDR3 comprises 13 residues. The germline V gene encodes CDR1 LGHDT and CDR2 YNNKEL (reference sequence). For the CDR3, the DNA is TGTGCCAGCAGCCAAGAGGCCTCCTACGAGCAGTACTTC. The encoded protein is CASSQEASYEQYF.

The rearrangement uses TRBV6-5 and TRBJ2-5; TRBD1 might be the D (5 bases). This CDR3 is 14 amino acids long. Germline values: CDR1 MNHEY, CDR2 SVGAGI. V dropped 6 bases and J dropped 5 bases, with 16 bases sitting between them. The CDR3 region has the DNA TGTGCCAGCAGCCCCCACAGGTTCGCGGAGACCCAGTACTTC. Protein product: CASSPHRFAETQYF.

The gene calls are TRBV9 and TRBJ2-7; possible D gene TRBD1, 5 bases. The V end lost 0 bases, the J end lost 2 bases, and 9 bases lay between the germline ends. This CDR3 contains 14 residues. Germline values: CDR1 SGDLS, CDR2 YYNGEE. The CDR3 DNA reads TGTGCCAGCAGCGTAGCCCAGGGCACCTACGAGCAGTACTTC. Amino acid sequence: CASSVAQGTYEQYF.

The chain is built from TRBV6-5 and TRBJ2-3; perhaps TRBD2 as D (5 bases). V lost 6 bases to trimming and J lost 2 bases, with 6 bases between them. The CDR3 runs to 12 residues. From germline, CDR1 is MNHEY and CDR2 SVGAGI. The CDR3, as DNA: TGTGCCAGCAGCGGACTCACAGATACGCAGTATTTT. It encodes CASSGLTDTQYF.

CDR3 in amino acids: CASSLAVSVDTQYF. CDR3 DNA sequence: TGCGCCAGCAGCTTGGCTGTTAGTGTCGATACGCAGTATTTT. The chain is built from TRBV5-1 and TRBJ2-3; D gene ambiguous. The ends were cut back, 0 bases at V and 6 bases at J, with 11 bases in the middle. The CDR3 is 14 amino acids. The germline CDR1 and CDR2 sequences are SGHRS and YFSETQ.

To note about this clone: One junction end does not reproduce the germline sequence, and a read error may be involved. The CDR3 spells CASSEVHSKDTQYF. The CDR3 nucleotides read TGTGCCAGTAGCGAGGTACATAGCAAAGATACGCAGTATTTT. The chain recombines TRBV19 with TRBJ2-3; no definite D call. The CDR3 has 14 amino acids. Germline V gene data show CDR1 as LNHDA and CDR2 as SQIVND (reference sequence).

The V and J genes are TRBV11-3 and TRBJ2-3; no firm D call. V dropped 5 bases and J dropped 4 bases, with 4 bases sitting between them. CDR3 size: 11 residues. The V gene's germline CDR1 is SGHNT and CDR2 YENEEA. CDR3 sequence: CASSAADTQYF. The CDR3 DNA sequence: TGTGCCAGCAGCGCAGCAGATACGCAGTATTTT.

The rearrangement uses TRBV28 and TRBJ2-7, with 9 bases matching TRBD2. Per germline, CDR1 MDHEN and CDR2 SYDVKM. This CDR3 is 19 amino acids long. V trimming: 8 bases; J trimming: 0 bases; junction bases outside the gene matches: 20. CDR3 protein: CASETVRDGLAGISYEQYF. CDR3 bases: TGTGCCAGCGAGACCGTTCGGGACGGGCTAGCGGGGATCTCCTACGAGCAGTACTTC.

V and J are TRBV19 and TRBJ1-2; possible D gene TRBD1, 6 bases. V was shortened by 6 bases and J by 4 bases, with 24 bases between the two germline ends. The CDR3 is made up of 17 amino acids. Germline values: CDR1 LNHDA, CDR2 SQIVND (reference sequence). The CDR3 DNA reads as TGTGCCAGTAGCCCCACGACTGACAGGAGACTTGGCTATGGCTACACCTTC. Translating gives CASSPTTDRRLGYGYTF.

V gene TRBV3-1 (or the pseudogene TRBV3-2) combines with J gene TRBJ1-3; D gene unclear. The CDR3 contains 14 residues. The V and J ends lost 3 bases and 0 bases respectively, with 6 bases between them. Per germline, CDR1 LGHDT and CDR2 YNNKEL (reference sequence). The CDR3 sequence is CASSQHNSGNTIYF. The CDR3 DNA sequence: TGTGCCAGCAGCCAGCACAACTCTGGAAACACCATATATTTT.

The V gene is TRBV5-4, the J gene TRBJ1-2; D might be TRBD1 (5 bases). V was shortened by 3 bases and J by 0 bases, with 12 bases between the two germline ends. The CDR3 consists of 15 residues. The V gene's germline CDR1 is SGHNT and CDR2 YYREEE (reference sequence). Written as DNA, the CDR3 is TGTGCCAGCAGCTCGGTCGGGGGAGCTAACTATGGCTACACCTTC. Protein sequence: CASSSVGGANYGYTF. Full variable domain (outside the CDR3, taken from reference TRBV5-4 and TRBJ1-2): ETGVTQSPTHLIKTRGQQVTLRCSSQSGHNTVSWYQQALGQGPQFIFQYYREEENGRGNFPPRFSGLQFPNYSSELNVNALELDDSALYLCASSSVGGANYGYTFGSGTRLTVV.

The J gene is TRBJ1-2, the V gene TRBV3-1 (or the pseudogene TRBV3-2); 9 nucleotides align to TRBD1. Trimming at V came to 3 bases and at J to 10 bases, leaving 9 bases not matched to a gene. The CDR3 is made up of 14 amino acids. Germline V gene data show CDR1 as LGHDT and CDR2 as YNNKEL (reference sequence). This chain's CDR3 is CASSQGRQGEVYTF. CDR3 coding DNA: TGTGCCAGCAGCCAGGGCCGACAGGGGGAGGTCTACACCTTC.

The chain couples TRBV15 to TRBJ1-3, with D perhaps TRBD1 (5 bases). The germline gives CDR1 LNHNV, CDR2 YYDKDF (reference sequence). The length of the CDR3 is 17 residues. The V end lost 0 bases, the J end lost 2 bases, and 14 bases lay between the germline ends. The CDR3 DNA follows: TGTGCCACCAGCAGAGACAAGGGGATAGGGGCTGGAAACACCATATATTTT. Translated: CATSRDKGIGAGNTIYF.

The V and J genes are TRBV21-1 and TRBJ2-5; TRBD1, the table's D call, lacks a check against the DNA. TRBV21-1 is deemed a pseudogene. This CDR3 has 16 amino acids. As DNA, the CDR3 is TGTGCCAGCAGCCACCCTGACAGGGGGCGAGGGGAGACCCAGTACTTC. Protein: CASSHPDRGRGETQYF.